This TCR beta chain was recorded in a study of shared clonotypes between healthy human individuals. Profiling relied on immunoSEQ multiplex PCR, and the TCRdb table lists in-frame clones only, not all of them. This repertoire shows more than 550,000 clones, about 90% found once; its top ten account for about 34%. The V gene end was trimmed by 4 bases and the J gene end by 3 bases; junction bases not matched to a gene: 18. CDR1 is SGHTS and CDR2 is YDEGEE in the germline V gene. CDR3 length: 18 amino acids. Comments on this clone: Antigen unknown.

Study-wide results and caveats: Only blood was sampled, and tissue TCR repertoires likely differ from blood ones.

The clonotype originates from a man aged 18 to 29 in good health. Some clones in this sample may be carry-over from other donors' samples. This rearrangement joins TRBV5-8 to TRBJ1-1, with 7 bases matching TRBD1. The sequenced material came from memory CD8+ T cells from PBMCs. As to subset: CD45RO+ cells pooled with CCR7-negative TemRA cells. CDR3 nucleotide sequence: TGTGCCAGCAGCGCCCAGACAGGGCGAGAGGTGGGAGACACTGAAGCTTTCTTT. Translation gives CASSAQTGREVGDTEAFF.